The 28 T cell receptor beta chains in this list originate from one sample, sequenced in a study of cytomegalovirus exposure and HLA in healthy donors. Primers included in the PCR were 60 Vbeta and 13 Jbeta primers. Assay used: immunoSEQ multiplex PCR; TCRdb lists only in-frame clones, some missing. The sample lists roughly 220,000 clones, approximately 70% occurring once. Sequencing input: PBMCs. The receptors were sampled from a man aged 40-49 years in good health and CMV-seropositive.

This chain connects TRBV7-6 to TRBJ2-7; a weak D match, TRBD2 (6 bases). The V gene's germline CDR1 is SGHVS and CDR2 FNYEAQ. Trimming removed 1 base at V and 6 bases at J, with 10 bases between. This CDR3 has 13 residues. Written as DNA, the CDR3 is TGTGCCAGCAGCTTAGAGGGGCGGGGCGAGCAGTACTTC. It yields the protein CASSLEGRGEQYF.

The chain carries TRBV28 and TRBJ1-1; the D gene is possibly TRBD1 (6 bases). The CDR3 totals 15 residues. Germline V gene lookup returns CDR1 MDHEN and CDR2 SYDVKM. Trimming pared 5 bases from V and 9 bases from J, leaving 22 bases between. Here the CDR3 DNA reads TGTGCCAGCAGTCCGACGACAGGACGGGCCATGAAAGCTTTCTTT. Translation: CASSPTTGRAMKAFF.

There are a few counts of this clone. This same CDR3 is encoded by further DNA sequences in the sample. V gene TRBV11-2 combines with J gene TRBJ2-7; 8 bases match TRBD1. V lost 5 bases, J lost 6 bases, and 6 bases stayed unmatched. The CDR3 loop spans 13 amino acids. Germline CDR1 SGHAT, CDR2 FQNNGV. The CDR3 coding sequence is TGTGCCAGCAGCCTAGGACAGGGTGGCGAGCAGTACTTC. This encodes CASSLGQGGEQYF.

CDR3 in amino acids: CASSQDRQGREAFF. CDR3 nucleotides: TGTGCCAGCAGCCAAGATCGACAGGGCCGAGAAGCTTTCTTT. The J gene is TRBJ1-1, the V gene TRBV4-2, with TRBD1 matching 7 bases. CDR3 length equals 14 residues. Per the germline V gene, CDR1 is LGHNA and CDR2 is YNFKEQ. V was pared by 0 bases and J by 8 bases, with 6 bases of the junction left unmatched.

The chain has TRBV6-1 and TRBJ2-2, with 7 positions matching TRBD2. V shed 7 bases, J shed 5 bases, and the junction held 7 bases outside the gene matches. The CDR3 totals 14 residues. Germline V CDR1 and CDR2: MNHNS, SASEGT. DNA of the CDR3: TGTGCCAGCACCCCGCTAGCGGTAACCGGGGAGCTGTTTTTT. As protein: CASTPLAVTGELFF.

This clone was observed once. The CDR3 is CASSQGGQGAQDNEQFF. The CDR3 coding sequence is TGCGCCAGCAGCCAGGGGGGACAGGGGGCCCAGGACAATGAGCAGTTCTTC. This chain links TRBV4-3 with TRBJ2-1, with 12 bases matching TRBD1. The CDR3 is 17 amino acids. Losses at the gene ends were 3 bases for V and 5 bases for J; bases not matched to a gene: 8. The V gene's germline CDR1 is LGHNA and CDR2 YSLEER.

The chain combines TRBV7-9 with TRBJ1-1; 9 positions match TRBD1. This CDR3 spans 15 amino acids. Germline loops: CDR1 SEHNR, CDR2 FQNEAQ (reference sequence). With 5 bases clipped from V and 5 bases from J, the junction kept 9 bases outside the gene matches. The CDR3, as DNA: TGTGCCAGCAGCGCCGGGACAGGGAGCCGAACTGAAGCTTTCTTT. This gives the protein CASSAGTGSRTEAFF.

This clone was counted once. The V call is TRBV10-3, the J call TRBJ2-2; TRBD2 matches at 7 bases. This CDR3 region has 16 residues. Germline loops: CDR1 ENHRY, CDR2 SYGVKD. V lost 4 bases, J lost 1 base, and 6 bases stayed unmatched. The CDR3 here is CAISARGGVNTGELFF. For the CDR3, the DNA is TGTGCCATCAGTGCCCGGGGAGGGGTGAACACCGGGGAGCTGTTTTTT.

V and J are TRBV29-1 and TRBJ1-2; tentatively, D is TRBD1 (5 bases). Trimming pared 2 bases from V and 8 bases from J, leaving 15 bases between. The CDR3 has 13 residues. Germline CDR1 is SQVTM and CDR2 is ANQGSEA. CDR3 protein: CSVERGIGYGYTF. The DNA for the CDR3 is TGCAGCGTTGAACGGGGGATTGGTTACGGCTACACCTTC.

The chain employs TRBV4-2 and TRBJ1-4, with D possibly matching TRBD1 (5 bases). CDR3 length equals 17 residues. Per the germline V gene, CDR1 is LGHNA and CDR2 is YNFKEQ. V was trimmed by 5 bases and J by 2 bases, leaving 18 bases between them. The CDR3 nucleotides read TGTGCCAGCAGCACCCGGGACTTCACGCCGACTAATGAAAAACTGTTTTTT. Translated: CASSTRDFTPTNEKLFF.

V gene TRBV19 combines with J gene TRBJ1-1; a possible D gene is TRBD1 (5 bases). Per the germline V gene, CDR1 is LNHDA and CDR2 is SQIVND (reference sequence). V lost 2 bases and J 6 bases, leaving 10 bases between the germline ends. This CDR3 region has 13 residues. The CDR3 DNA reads TGTGCCAGTAGTATAATAGGGGAGGCTGAAGCTTTCTTT. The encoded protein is CASSIIGEAEAFF.

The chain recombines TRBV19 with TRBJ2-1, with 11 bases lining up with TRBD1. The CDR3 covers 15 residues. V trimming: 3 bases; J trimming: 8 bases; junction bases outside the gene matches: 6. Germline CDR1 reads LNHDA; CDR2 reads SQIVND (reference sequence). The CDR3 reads CASSIGQGASYEQFF. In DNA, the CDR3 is TGTGCCAGTAGTATCGGACAGGGGGCCTCCTATGAGCAGTTCTTC.

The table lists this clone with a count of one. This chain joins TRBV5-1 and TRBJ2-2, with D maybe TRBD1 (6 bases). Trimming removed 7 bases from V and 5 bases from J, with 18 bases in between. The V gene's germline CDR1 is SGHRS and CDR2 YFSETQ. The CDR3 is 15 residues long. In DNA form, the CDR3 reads TGCGCCAGCCGTATAGGGGGTGGACGGACCGGGGAGCTGTTTTTT. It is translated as CASRIGGGRTGELFF.

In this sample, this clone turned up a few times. CDR3 DNA: TGTGCCAGTGCCGTTGGACAGGGAGTTGAGCAGTACTTC. Translation gives CASAVGQGVEQYF. This chain links TRBV19 with TRBJ2-7; 8 bases agree with TRBD1. The germline CDR1 and CDR2 sequences are LNHDA and SQIVND (reference sequence). Germline trimming cut 8 bases from V and 7 bases from J; bases unmatched to any gene: 10. The CDR3 totals 13 residues.

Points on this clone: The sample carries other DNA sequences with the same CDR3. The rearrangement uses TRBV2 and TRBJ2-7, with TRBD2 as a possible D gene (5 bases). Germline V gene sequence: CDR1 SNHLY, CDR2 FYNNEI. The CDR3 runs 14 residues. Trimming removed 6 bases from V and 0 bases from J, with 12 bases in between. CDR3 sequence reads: CASSGERFSYEQYF. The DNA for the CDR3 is TGTGCCAGCAGCGGTGAGCGGTTCTCCTACGAGCAGTACTTC. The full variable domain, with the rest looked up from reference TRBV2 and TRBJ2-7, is EPEVTQTPSHQVTQMGQEVILRCVPISNHLYFYWYRQILGQKVEFLVSFYNNEISEKSEIFDDQFSVERPDGSNFTLKIRSTKLEDSAMYFCASSGERFSYEQYFGPGTRLTVT.

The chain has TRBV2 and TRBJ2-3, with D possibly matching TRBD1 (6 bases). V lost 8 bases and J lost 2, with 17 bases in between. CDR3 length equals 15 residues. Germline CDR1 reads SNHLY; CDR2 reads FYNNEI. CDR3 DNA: TGTGCCAGCTCAAACAGGGACCCGTCCACAGATACGCAGTATTTT. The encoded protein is CASSNRDPSTDTQYF.

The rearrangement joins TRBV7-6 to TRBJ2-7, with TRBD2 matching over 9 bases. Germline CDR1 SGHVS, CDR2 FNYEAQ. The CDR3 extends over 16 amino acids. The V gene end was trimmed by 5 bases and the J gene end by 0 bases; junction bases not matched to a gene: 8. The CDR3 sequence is CASSPVASGASYEQYF. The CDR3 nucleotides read TGTGCCAGCAGCCCGGTCGCTAGCGGGGCCTCCTACGAGCAGTACTTC. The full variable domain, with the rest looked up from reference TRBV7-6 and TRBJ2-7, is GAGVSQSPRYKVTKRGQDVALRCDPISGHVSLYWYRQALGQGPEFLTYFNYEAQQDKSGLPNDRFSAERPEGSISTLTIQRTEQRDSAMYRCASSPVASGASYEQYFGPGTRLTVT.

The DNA of the CDR3 is TGTGCCAGCAGCTTGGCCGGGACAGGAGGCACAGATACGCAGTATTTT. Translating it yields CASSLAGTGGTDTQYF. The rearrangement uses TRBV11-2 and TRBJ2-3; 8 bases map to TRBD1. V dropped 3 bases and J dropped 1; count of bases not matched to a gene: 6. CDR3 length equals 16 residues. The germline gives CDR1 SGHAT, CDR2 FQNNGV.

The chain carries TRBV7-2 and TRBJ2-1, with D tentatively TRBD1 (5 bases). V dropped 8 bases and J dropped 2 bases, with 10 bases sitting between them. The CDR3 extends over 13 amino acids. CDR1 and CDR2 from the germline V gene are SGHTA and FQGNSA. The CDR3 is CASSGSTYNEQFF. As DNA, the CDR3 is TGTGCCAGCTCAGGGTCCACCTACAATGAGCAGTTCTTC.

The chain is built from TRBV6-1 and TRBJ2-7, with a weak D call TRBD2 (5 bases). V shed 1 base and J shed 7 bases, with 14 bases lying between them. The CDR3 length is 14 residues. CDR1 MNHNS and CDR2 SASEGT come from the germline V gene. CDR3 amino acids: CASSEEMPSWEQYF. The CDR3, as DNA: TGTGCCAGCAGTGAAGAGATGCCTAGCTGGGAGCAGTACTTC.

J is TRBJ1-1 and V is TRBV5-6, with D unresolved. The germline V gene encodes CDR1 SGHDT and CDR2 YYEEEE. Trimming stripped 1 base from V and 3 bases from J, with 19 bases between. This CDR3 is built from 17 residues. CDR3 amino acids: CASSLPGKPSGDTEAFF. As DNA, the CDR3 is TGTGCCAGCAGCTTGCCGGGGAAGCCAAGTGGGGACACTGAAGCTTTCTTT.

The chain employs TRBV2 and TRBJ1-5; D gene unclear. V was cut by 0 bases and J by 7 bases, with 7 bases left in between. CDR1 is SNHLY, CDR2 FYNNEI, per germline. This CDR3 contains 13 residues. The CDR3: CASSEAPFQPQHF. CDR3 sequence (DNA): TGTGCCAGCAGTGAAGCCCCCTTCCAGCCCCAGCATTTT.

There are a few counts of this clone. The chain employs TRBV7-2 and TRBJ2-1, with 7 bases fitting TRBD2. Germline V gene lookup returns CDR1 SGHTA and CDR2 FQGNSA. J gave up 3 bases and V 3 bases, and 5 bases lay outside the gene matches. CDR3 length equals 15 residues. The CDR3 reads CASSFDRGDYNEQFF. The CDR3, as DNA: TGTGCCAGCAGCTTCGACCGGGGGGACTACAATGAGCAGTTCTTC.

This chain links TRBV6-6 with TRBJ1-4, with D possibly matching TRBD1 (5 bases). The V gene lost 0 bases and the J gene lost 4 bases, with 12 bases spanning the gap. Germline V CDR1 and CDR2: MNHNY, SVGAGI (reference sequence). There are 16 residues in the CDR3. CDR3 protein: CASSYSSIGDNEKLFF. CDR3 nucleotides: TGTGCCAGCAGTTACTCGAGTATAGGGGATAATGAAAAACTGTTTTTT.

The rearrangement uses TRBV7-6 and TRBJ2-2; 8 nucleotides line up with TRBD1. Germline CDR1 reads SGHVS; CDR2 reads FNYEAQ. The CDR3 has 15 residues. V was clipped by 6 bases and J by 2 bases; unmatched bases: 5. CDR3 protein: CASRTGTGNTGELFF. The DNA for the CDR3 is TGTGCCAGCAGAACCGGGACAGGAAACACCGGGGAGCTGTTTTTT.

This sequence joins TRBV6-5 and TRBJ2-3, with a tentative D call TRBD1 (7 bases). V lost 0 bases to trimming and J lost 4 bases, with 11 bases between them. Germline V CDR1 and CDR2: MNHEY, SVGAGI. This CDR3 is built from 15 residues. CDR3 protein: CASSYSQGGPDTQYF. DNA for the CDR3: TGTGCCAGCAGTTACTCGCAGGGGGGCCCAGATACGCAGTATTTT.

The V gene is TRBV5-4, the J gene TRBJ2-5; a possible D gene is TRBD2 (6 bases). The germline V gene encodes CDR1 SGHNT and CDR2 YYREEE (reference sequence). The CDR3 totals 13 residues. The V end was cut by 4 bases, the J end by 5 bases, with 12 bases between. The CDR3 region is CASSLTSSETQYF. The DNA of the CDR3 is TGTGCCAGCAGCCTGACTAGTAGTGAGACCCAGTACTTC.

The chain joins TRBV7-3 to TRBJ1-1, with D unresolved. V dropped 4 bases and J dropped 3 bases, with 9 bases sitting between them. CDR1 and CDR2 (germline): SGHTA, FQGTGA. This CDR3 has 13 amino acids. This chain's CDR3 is CASSYGEDTEAFF. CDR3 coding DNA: TGTGCCAGCAGCTACGGGGAGGACACTGAAGCTTTCTTT.